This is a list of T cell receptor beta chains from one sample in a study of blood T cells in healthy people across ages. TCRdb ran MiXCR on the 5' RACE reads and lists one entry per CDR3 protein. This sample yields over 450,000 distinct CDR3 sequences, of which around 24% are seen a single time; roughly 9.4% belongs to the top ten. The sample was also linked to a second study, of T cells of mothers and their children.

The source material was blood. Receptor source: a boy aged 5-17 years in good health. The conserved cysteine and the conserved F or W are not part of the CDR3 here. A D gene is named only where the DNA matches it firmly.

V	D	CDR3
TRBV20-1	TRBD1	SASKQGAGNEKLF
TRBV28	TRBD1	ASSLRDRGLYGYT
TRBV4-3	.	ASSQVRQPTGELF
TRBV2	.	ASSEVGLNYGYT
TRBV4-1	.	ASSLNAAGANVLT
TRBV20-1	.	SARGGHGYEQY
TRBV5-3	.	ARSFQTGPSTGELF
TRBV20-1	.	SALPGPETQY
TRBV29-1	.	SVEDRGRGSPGN
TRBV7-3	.	ASSLSGTLTDTQY
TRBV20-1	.	SASQGSNEKLF
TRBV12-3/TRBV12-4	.	ASSPSANYGCT
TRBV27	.	ASSLDPLGTQY
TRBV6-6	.	ASNQAEKLF
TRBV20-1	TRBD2	SARGSSGRVDTQY
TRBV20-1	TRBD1	SASSRGYYGYT
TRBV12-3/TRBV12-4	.	ASTWTSSGNTIY
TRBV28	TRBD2	ASSLAGRGVGELF
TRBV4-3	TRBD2	ASSQDRGLAGGHGEF
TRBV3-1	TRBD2	ASSHRHGQGGYEQY
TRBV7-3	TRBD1	ASSSGQVPTDTQY
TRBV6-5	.	ASTHSWDGEQY
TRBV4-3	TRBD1	ASSHGQGSSYEQY
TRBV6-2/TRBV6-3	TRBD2	ASSRRLASSTDTRY
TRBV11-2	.	ASSLELASYEQY
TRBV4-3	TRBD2	ASSHPGASGNNEQF
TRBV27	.	ASSLEGRSNQPQH
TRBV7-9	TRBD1	ASSYTGGVTEKLF
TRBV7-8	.	ASSPGWGEFIEKLF
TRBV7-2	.	ASSFSGVQETQY
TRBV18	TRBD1	ASSRDRGYAETQY
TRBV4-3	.	ASSPDTGTATRWPQH
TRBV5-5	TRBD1	ASSINRDRAYEQY
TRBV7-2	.	ASSLHQNAEAF
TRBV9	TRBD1	ASSVRGQDNTEAF
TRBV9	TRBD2	ASSQASRGDKNIQY
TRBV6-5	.	ASSYGLVNTDTQY
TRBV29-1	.	SANWGPRGGYT
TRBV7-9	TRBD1	ASSQGEEEKLF
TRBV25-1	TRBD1	ASSESLGTGQYEQY
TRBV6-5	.	ASSYSDSYEQY
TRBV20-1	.	SAGDTTNYGYT
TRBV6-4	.	ASSDSIHNEQF
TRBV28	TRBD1	ASRQPYRDSSYEQY
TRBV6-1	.	ASIRDVYEQY
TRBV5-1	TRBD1	ASSLLVRTGNNSPLH
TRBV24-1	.	ATSDLGNSQETQY
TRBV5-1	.	ASSLSSTISDTQY
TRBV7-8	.	ASSFIGGTLREKLF
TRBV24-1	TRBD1	ATSDMGQGNIQY
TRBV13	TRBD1	ASGLGTGRQETQY
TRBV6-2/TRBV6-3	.	ASSSRDPSSYNEQF
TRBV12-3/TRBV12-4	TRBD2	ASSPRASGGSYEQY